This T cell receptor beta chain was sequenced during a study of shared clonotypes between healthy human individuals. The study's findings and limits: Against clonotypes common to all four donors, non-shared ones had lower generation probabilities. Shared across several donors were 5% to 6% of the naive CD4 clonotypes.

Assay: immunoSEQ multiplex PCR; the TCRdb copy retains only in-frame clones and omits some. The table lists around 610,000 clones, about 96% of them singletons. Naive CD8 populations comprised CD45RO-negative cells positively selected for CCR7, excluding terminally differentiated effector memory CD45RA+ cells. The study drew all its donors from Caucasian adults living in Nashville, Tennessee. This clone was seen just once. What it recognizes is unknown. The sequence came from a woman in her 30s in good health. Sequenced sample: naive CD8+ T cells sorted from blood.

The CDR3 nucleotides read TGTGCCAGTAATTACGCGACAGATACGCAGTATTTT. Protein: CASNYATDTQYF. The chain is built from TRBV19 and TRBJ2-3; no clear D. The CDR3 covers 12 residues. In germline, CDR1 is LNHDA, CDR2 SQIVND (reference sequence). The germline V and J ends were trimmed by 7 bases and 3 bases, with 8 bases remaining between them.